This T cell receptor beta chain emerged from a study of blood T cell repertoires in COVID-19. Study in general: From T cells, B-cell-depleted T cells, or PBMCs came the material, which was cDNA or gDNA.

Trimming shortened V by 2 bases and J by 8 bases, and 11 bases separated the two germline ends. The germline V gene has CDR1 LNHDA and CDR2 SQIVND (reference sequence). There are 13 residues in the CDR3. Produced via immunoSEQ multiplex PCR; TCRdb's table is partial and in-frame only. The sample shows 340,000 or so clones, 87% of them seen only once. V usage is TRBV19 and J usage is TRBJ2-3, with a weak D call TRBD1 (6 bases). Sequencing was carried out using peripheral blood. This sequence originates from a man aged 45-65 years with active or convalescent COVID-19. DNA for the CDR3: TGTGCCAGTAGTATAAACAGGGACGCTACGCAGTATTTT. It encodes CASSINRDATQYF.